Shown below are 24 T cell receptor beta chains from a single sample sequenced in a study of blood T cell repertoires in COVID-19. Profiling relied on immunoSEQ multiplex PCR, and the TCRdb table lists in-frame clones only, not all of them. The data show around 310,000 clones, approximately 87% seen once. Sequencing was performed on peripheral blood. These receptors originate from a woman in her forties or fifties with active or convalescent COVID-19.

The genes are TRBV19 and TRBJ2-7, with 7 bases aligning to TRBD1. The CDR3 loop spans 15 amino acids. After removal of 5 bases from V and 2 bases from J, the junction contained 9 bases not matched to a gene. Germline lookup yields CDR1 LNHDA and CDR2 SQIVND (reference sequence). The chain's CDR3 is CASSPVETGPYEQYF. The DNA for the CDR3 is TGTGCCAGTAGTCCAGTCGAGACAGGGCCCTACGAGCAGTACTTC.

This chain connects TRBV7-9 to TRBJ1-4; 7 bases line up with TRBD1. CDR3 length: 15 residues. Trimming removed 1 base from V and 6 bases from J; junction bases left unmatched: 5. Germline loops: CDR1 SEHNR, CDR2 FQNEAQ (reference sequence). Written as DNA, the CDR3 is TGTGCCAGCAGCTTAGGACAGGGCTCATATGAAAAACTGTTTTTT. Protein sequence: CASSLGQGSYEKLFF.

This sequence joins TRBV27 and TRBJ1-6; 7 positions match TRBD1. CDR3 size: 13 residues. Unmatched junction bases numbered 13, after V lost 10 bases and J lost 13 bases. Looked up from germline, CDR1 is MNHEY and CDR2 is SMNVEV (reference sequence). Here the CDR3 DNA reads TGTGCCATTATGCGACAGGGCTTTTGTCCCCTCCACTTT. Translation: CAIMRQGFCPLHF.

This clone is a singleton in its sample. The CDR3 loop reads CASSIDSGSGTDTQYF. The CDR3 coding sequence is TGTGCCAGTAGTATAGACAGCGGGAGCGGGACAGATACGCAGTATTTT. The rearrangement links TRBV19 to TRBJ2-3; TRBD2 agrees at 8 bases. The CDR3 totals 16 residues. Germline CDR1 LNHDA, CDR2 SQIVND (reference sequence). J gave up 3 bases and V 0 bases, and 5 bases lay outside the gene matches.

This sequence joins TRBV6-5 and TRBJ1-2; the match to TRBD1 covers 8 bases. Germline CDR1 MNHEY, CDR2 SVGAGI. The V gene end was trimmed by 4 bases and the J gene end by 8 bases; junction bases not matched to a gene: 6. This CDR3 comprises 13 residues. The CDR3 DNA reads TGTGCCAGCAGTTTAGGACAGGGAGGCGGCTACACCTTC. Protein: CASSLGQGGGYTF.

The chain recombines TRBV5-1 with TRBJ2-3, with D perhaps TRBD1 (6 bases). The ends were cut back, 0 bases at V and 2 bases at J, with 10 bases in the middle. Germline-derived CDR1 and CDR2 are SGHRS and YFSETQ. This CDR3 region has 15 residues. CDR3 nucleotide sequence: TGCGCCAGCAGCTTGGAACAGGGCTACACAGATACGCAGTATTTT. Translated: CASSLEQGYTDTQYF.

The chain has TRBV12-3 or TRBV12-4 and TRBJ1-2, with 10 bases identical to TRBD1. The junction had 1 base not matched to a gene; V was cut back by 5 bases and J by 4 bases. CDR3 length: 13 residues. CDR3 coding DNA: TGTGCCAGCAGTCGGACAGGGGGCTATGGCTACACCTTC. Its translation is CASSRTGGYGYTF.

V gene TRBV5-1 combines with J gene TRBJ1-1, with D possibly being TRBD1 (5 bases). Germline V gene data show CDR1 as SGHRS and CDR2 as YFSETQ. CDR3 length: 14 residues. Trimming removed 0 bases at V and 1 base at J, with 7 bases between. The chain's CDR3 is CASSLDRSNTEAFF. The DNA of the CDR3 is TGCGCCAGCAGCTTGGACAGGTCGAACACTGAAGCTTTCTTT.

The chain recombines TRBV4-1 with TRBJ1-3; the match to TRBD1 covers 8 bases. The junction had 11 bases not matched to a gene; V was cut back by 6 bases and J by 7 bases. Germline CDR1 reads MGHRA; CDR2 reads YSYEKL. This CDR3 has 15 residues. This CDR3 is CASSLQGDIGNTIYF. DNA of the CDR3: TGCGCCAGCAGTCTACAGGGGGATATTGGTAACACCATATATTTT.

The chain combines TRBV19 with TRBJ2-2; 7 bases agree with TRBD1. J was trimmed by 7 bases and V by 4 bases; bases with no gene match: 6. Germline-derived CDR1 and CDR2 are LNHDA and SQIVND (reference sequence). The CDR3 sequence is 14 residues long. The CDR3 loop reads CASSTRQGHGELFF. In DNA, the CDR3 is TGTGCCAGTAGTACCCGACAGGGTCACGGGGAGCTGTTTTTT.

This clone was seen only once. The chain is built from TRBV29-1 and TRBJ2-5; D is undetermined. The V end lost 2 bases, the J end lost 5 bases, and 6 bases lay between the germline ends. CDR1 and CDR2 (germline): SQVTM, ANQGSEA. This CDR3 is built from 11 residues. The CDR3 sequence is CSVELLETQYF. The CDR3 DNA reads TGCAGCGTTGAACTTTTGGAGACCCAGTACTTC.

This rearrangement joins TRBV3-1 (or the pseudogene TRBV3-2) to TRBJ1-2; no clear D. Germline-derived CDR1 and CDR2 are LGHDT and YNNKEL (reference sequence). The length of the CDR3 is 12 residues. V was cut by 7 bases and J by 6 bases, with 12 bases left in between. Here the CDR3 reads CASTGPGNGYTF. The CDR3 DNA is TGTGCCAGCACCGGTCCAGGTAATGGCTACACCTTC.

V is TRBV7-2 and J is TRBJ1-4, with D unresolved. Between the trimmed V and J ends, which lost 1 base and 0 bases, there was a span of 12 bases. Germline V gene sequence: CDR1 SGHTA, CDR2 FQGNSA. The CDR3 length is 17 residues. CDR3 in DNA: TGTGCCAGCAGCTTAGTTGGGCAGGTCACAACTAATGAAAAACTGTTTTTT. Translated, it gives CASSLVGQVTTNEKLFF.

For the CDR3, the DNA is TGTGCCAGCAGCTTATGGACAGGGGACGGGGAGCTGTTTTTT. Its translation is CASSLWTGDGELFF. The rearrangement uses TRBV7-2 and TRBJ2-2; 9 bases map to TRBD1. The V gene's germline CDR1 is SGHTA and CDR2 FQGNSA. The J segment lost 7 bases and the V segment lost 2 bases, leaving 2 bases of the junction unmatched. The CDR3 has 14 amino acids.

The V call is TRBV30, the J call TRBJ1-4; D uncertain. CDR3 length equals 14 residues. V lost 4 bases, J lost 4 bases, and 13 bases lay in between. CDR1 GTSNPN and CDR2 SVGIG come from the germline V gene (reference sequence). The CDR3 loop reads CAWMGEQNNEKLFF. For the CDR3, the DNA is TGTGCCTGGATGGGAGAACAAAATAATGAAAAACTGTTTTTT.

The V and J genes are TRBV6-5 and TRBJ1-2; TRBD1 agrees at 8 bases. Germline assignment: CDR1 MNHEY and CDR2 SVGAGI. CDR3 length: 13 amino acids. J was trimmed by 8 bases and V by 7 bases; bases with no gene match: 9. CDR3 sequence (DNA): TGTGCCAGCACCTTCGGACAGGGAGGCGGCTACACCTTC. Translation: CASTFGQGGGYTF.

The chain uses TRBV28 and TRBJ1-1; possible D gene TRBD1, 6 bases. The CDR3 consists of 13 residues. Germline lookup yields CDR1 MDHEN and CDR2 SYDVKM. With 6 bases removed from V and 9 bases from J, the gap between germline ends came to 17 bases. CDR3 in amino acids: CASRQGTTPKAFF. CDR3 nucleotides: TGTGCCAGCAGACAGGGTACGACCCCCAAAGCTTTCTTT.

CDR3 nucleotide sequence: TGCAGCGTTGTATCGGGTACAGGGCTCTTGTACGAGCAGTACTTC. Its translation is CSVVSGTGLLYEQYF. The rearrangement joins TRBV29-1 to TRBJ2-7; D is possibly TRBD1 (6 bases). Germline values: CDR1 SQVTM, CDR2 ANQGSEA. V was shortened by 4 bases and J by 4 bases, with 20 bases between the two germline ends. The CDR3 loop spans 15 amino acids.

V usage is TRBV30 and J usage is TRBJ2-7; 9 positions agree with TRBD1. This CDR3 comprises 14 residues. V lost 2 bases to trimming and J lost 6 bases; unmatched junction nucleotides: 8. The V gene's germline CDR1 is GTSNPN and CDR2 SVGIG (reference sequence). The CDR3 bases are TGTGCCTGGAGTTACAGGGGGCTATATACCGAGCAGTACTTC. Translation gives CAWSYRGLYTEQYF.

This chain joins TRBV6-5 and TRBJ1-1; D is unresolved. The CDR3 runs to 13 residues. V was cut by 6 bases and J by 3 bases, with 11 bases left in between. Germline CDR1 reads MNHEY; CDR2 reads SVGAGI. CDR3 residues: CASRIQRDTEAFF. For the CDR3, the DNA is TGTGCCAGCAGAATTCAGAGGGACACTGAAGCTTTCTTT.

The chain carries TRBV3-1 (or the pseudogene TRBV3-2) and TRBJ1-1, with 11 bases identical to TRBD1. The CDR3 is made up of 16 amino acids. The V gene end was trimmed by 5 bases and the J gene end by 0 bases; junction bases not matched to a gene: 5. Germline V gene sequence: CDR1 LGHDT, CDR2 YNNKEL (reference sequence). CDR3 in amino acids: CASSYGTGGLNTEAFF. Here the CDR3 DNA reads TGTGCCAGCAGCTACGGGACAGGGGGTTTGAACACTGAAGCTTTCTTT.

This clone was counted a single time. J is TRBJ2-1 and V is TRBV6-2 or TRBV6-3; 7 bases map to TRBD2. From germline, CDR1 is MNHEY and CDR2 SVGEGT. The CDR3 runs 16 residues. With V trimmed by 6 bases and J by 7 bases, 15 bases remained unmatched. CDR3 amino acids: CASSRPSLAARNEQFF. Written as DNA, the CDR3 is TGTGCCAGCAGCCGGCCCTCCCTAGCGGCGAGGAATGAGCAGTTCTTC.

The rearrangement links TRBV3-1 (or the pseudogene TRBV3-2) to TRBJ1-2; 7 nucleotides align to TRBD1. The CDR3 covers 14 residues. Germline V gene data show CDR1 as LGHDT and CDR2 as YNNKEL (reference sequence). V lost 4 bases and J lost 5; bases outside the gene matches: 7. The DNA of the CDR3 is TGTGCCAGCAGCCCCGGGACAGCTACATATGGCTACACCTTC. Translated, it gives CASSPGTATYGYTF.

This chain links TRBV7-9 with TRBJ2-5; TRBD2 aligns across 8 bases. The V and J ends lost 2 bases and 3 bases, in that order; junction bases with no gene match: 2. This CDR3 is built from 14 residues. From germline, CDR1 is SEHNR and CDR2 FQNEAQ (reference sequence). The CDR3 DNA reads as TGTGCCAGCAGCTTAACGACTAGCGAAGAGACCCAGTACTTC. It specifies CASSLTTSEETQYF.